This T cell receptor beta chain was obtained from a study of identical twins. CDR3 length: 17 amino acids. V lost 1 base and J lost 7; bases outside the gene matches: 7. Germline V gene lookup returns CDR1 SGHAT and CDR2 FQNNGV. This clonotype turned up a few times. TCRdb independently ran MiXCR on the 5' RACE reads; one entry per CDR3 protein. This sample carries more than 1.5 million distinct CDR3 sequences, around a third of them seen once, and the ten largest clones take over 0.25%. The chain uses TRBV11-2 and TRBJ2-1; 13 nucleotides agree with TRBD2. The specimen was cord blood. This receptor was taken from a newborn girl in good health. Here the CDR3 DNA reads TGTGCCAGCAGCTTAGTCCGGACTAGCGGGAGAACAAATGAGCAGTTCTTC. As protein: CASSLVRTSGRTNEQFF.